These T cell receptor beta chains were read from a single sample in a study of T cell changes during pregnancy in multiple sclerosis. Assay used: immunoSEQ multiplex PCR; TCRdb lists only in-frame clones, some missing. The repertoire consists of tens of thousands of clones, with around 93% occurring once and the leading ten covering 0.64%. The material was CD4+ T cells from peripheral blood mononuclear cells, obtained after pregnancy. Receptor source: a female donor with multiple sclerosis, enrolled in a pregnancy study. The CDR3 runs from the conserved cysteine through the conserved F or W. The D gene is left open where the match is weak. Clone size, where shown, is once, few, many, or a class for clones that have expanded.

cdr3_nt cdr3_aa j_call clone_size v_call d_call
TGCGCCAGCAGGGCGGACAGGAATGAGCAGTTCTTC CASRADRNEQFF TRBJ2-1 NA TRBV5-1 TRBD1
TGTGCCAGCTCACAACAACAGGGTGATAATGAAAAACTGTTTTTT CASSQQQGDNEKLFF TRBJ1-4 NA TRBV18 NA
TGTGCCAGTAGTATTTCGGGGTTGTCACCCCTCCACTTT CASSISGLSPLHF TRBJ1-6 NA TRBV19 NA
TGTACTAGCGGGGGGGCGGTTGAGCAGTTCTTC CTSGGAVEQFF TRBJ2-1 once TRBV27 TRBD2
TGTGCCATCAGCGAGGACAGGGGAAATGAAAAACTGTTTTTT CAISEDRGNEKLFF TRBJ1-4 NA TRBV10-3 TRBD1
TGTGCCAGCAGCTTAGGAGCGGGCCGAGCTGATAGCTACGAGCAGTACTTC CASSLGAGRADSYEQYF TRBJ2-7 NA TRBV7-6 NA
TGTGCCAGCAGCCCCTCTCCCAGGGGGGCACCCCATCAGCCCCAGCATTTT CASSPSPRGAPHQPQHF TRBJ1-5 NA TRBV7-2 TRBD1
TGTGCCAGCTCTCGATTTCAGGGATCCCAAGAGACCCAGTACTTC CASSRFQGSQETQYF TRBJ2-5 NA TRBV18 NA
TGCGCCAGCAGCTGGGGCGCTTCCTCTGGAAACACCATATATTTT CASSWGASSGNTIYF TRBJ1-3 NA TRBV5-1 NA
TGTGCCAGCAGCCTGCCGGGAGCCTACGAGCAGTACTTC CASSLPGAYEQYF TRBJ2-7 NA TRBV7-2 NA
TGTGCCAGCAGCCCCCAGACCGGGACAGGGAGCACTGAAGCTTTCTTT CASSPQTGTGSTEAFF TRBJ1-1 NA TRBV5-4 TRBD1
TGTGCCAGCAGCCGGGACAGGATGTCCTATGGCTACACCTTC CASSRDRMSYGYTF TRBJ1-2 NA TRBV5-6 TRBD1
TGTGCCAGTAGTATAGTCCGCGGCAGGGTGGGGCTCACTGAAGCTTTCTTT CASSIVRGRVGLTEAFF TRBJ1-1 NA TRBV19 NA
TGTGCCAGCAGTTTATCCGTACCTCCCCTGGAGGGCTACACCTTC CASSLSVPPLEGYTF TRBJ1-2 NA TRBV27 NA
TGCGCCAGTAAACGGGACAAGGGGACCTACGAGCAGTACTTC CASKRDKGTYEQYF TRBJ2-7 NA TRBV10-2 NA
TGTGCCAGTAGTTTAGGACAGGCCCACACTGAAGCTTTCTTT CASSLGQAHTEAFF TRBJ1-1 NA TRBV19 TRBD1
TGTGCCAGCTCGCCACTTGTACGGGACAGGGGAATACTGGATAATTCACCCCTCCACTTT CASSPLVRDRGILDNSPLHF TRBJ1-6 NA TRBV18 TRBD1
TGTGCCAGCAGGAGAAGAGCTGAGAACACTGAAGCTTTCTTT CASRRRAENTEAFF TRBJ1-1 NA TRBV6-1 NA